These 29 T cell receptor beta chains share one sample of origin, sequenced in a study of blood T cells in healthy people across ages. For the second PCR, which ran for roughly 6 to 12 cycles, a sample-barcoded 5' primer and a J-beta primer mix were used. A single record per CDR3 protein comes from TCRdb applying MiXCR to the 5' RACE reads. The sample yields 980,000 or so distinct CDR3 sequences, 48% seen once. What was sequenced was blood. The receptors here all came from a man aged 25-45 years in good health.

This clonotype has just a few counts. The CDR3 spells CASGDRGSTYEQYF. CDR3 sequence (DNA): TGTGCCAGTGGAGACAGGGGGAGTACCTACGAGCAGTACTTC. The rearrangement uses TRBV27 and TRBJ2-7; 9 positions match TRBD1. Losses at the gene ends were 9 bases for V and 2 bases for J; bases not matched to a gene: 8. The CDR3 runs 14 residues. In germline, CDR1 is MNHEY, CDR2 SMNVEV (reference sequence).

This clonotype was detected only a few times. The V call is TRBV4-2, the J call TRBJ2-5; weak D call: TRBD2 (5 bases). The CDR3 extends over 12 amino acids. Deletions cut 0 bases from V and 11 bases from J, with 10 bases between. Germline V lookup: CDR1 LGHNA, CDR2 YNFKEQ. CDR3 DNA: TGTGCCAGCAGCCAAGACTCGCGAGGGCAGTACTTC. Encoded protein: CASSQDSRGQYF.

This clonotype occurred many times. V and J are TRBV7-2 and TRBJ1-5; D remains ambiguous. V lost 3 bases, J lost 2 bases, and 5 bases lay in between. CDR3 length: 13 amino acids. The V gene's germline CDR1 is SGHTA and CDR2 FQGNSA. In DNA, the CDR3 is TGTGCCAGCAGCTTGAGGGGCAATCAGCCCCAGCATTTT. Its translation is CASSLRGNQPQHF.

The chain carries TRBV20-1 and TRBJ1-5; D is uncertain. The CDR3 sequence is 14 residues long. Germline loops: CDR1 DFQATT, CDR2 SNEGSKA (reference sequence). Trimming took 1 base from V and 0 from J, leaving 7 bases between them. The CDR3 loop reads CSARVPYSNQPQHF. The CDR3 region has the DNA TGCAGTGCTAGAGTCCCCTATAGCAATCAGCCCCAGCATTTT.

The chain carries TRBV7-8 and TRBJ2-3, with 8 bases lining up with TRBD1. The CDR3 is 16 amino acids. V was pared by 5 bases and J by 2 bases, with 9 bases of the junction left unmatched. Germline V CDR1 and CDR2: SGHVS, FQNEAQ. The CDR3 DNA follows: TGTGCCAGCAGCCCAACCGGGACAGGACTCACAGATACGCAGTATTTT. Its protein product is CASSPTGTGLTDTQYF. Based on the CDR3 plus reference TRBV7-8 and TRBJ2-3, the full variable domain is GAGVSQSPRYKVAKRGQDVALRCDPISGHVSLFWYQQALGQGPEFLTYFQNEAQLDKSGLPSDRFFAERPEGSVSTLKIQRTQQEDSAVYLCASSPTGTGLTDTQYFGPGTRLTVL.

A remark on this clonotype: This may be a read error, as it is one base from a much larger clone. The chain joins TRBV7-3 to TRBJ2-3, with D uncertain. This CDR3 is built from 17 residues. Germline assignment: CDR1 SGHTA and CDR2 FQGTGA. CDR3 protein: CAGSLNPPVKSTDTQYF. CDR3 DNA: TGTGCCGGCAGCTTAAACCCGCCAGTAAAAAGCACAGATACGCAGTATTTT.

The chain's CDR3 is CASSSRLGRAYEQYF. The CDR3, as DNA: TGTGCCAGCAGCTCACGGCTGGGACGGGCCTACGAGCAGTACTTC. This rearrangement joins TRBV7-9 to TRBJ2-7; D is perhaps TRBD1 or TRBD2 (5 bases each). Germline-derived CDR1 and CDR2 are SEHNR and FQNEAQ (reference sequence). This CDR3 has 15 amino acids. Between the trimmed V and J ends, which lost 4 bases and 2 bases, there was a span of 15 bases.

This chain joins TRBV5-1 and TRBJ2-3, with 10 bases matching TRBD1. The CDR3 totals 16 residues. Germline V gives CDR1 SGHRS, CDR2 YFSETQ. J gave up 4 bases and V 2 bases, and 7 bases lay outside the gene matches. Here the CDR3 DNA reads TGCGCCAGCAGCTTACGGGACAGGGGAGTAGCAGATACGCAGTATTTT. This translates into CASSLRDRGVADTQYF. Full variable domain (rest looked up from reference TRBV5-1 and TRBJ2-3): KAGVTQTPRYLIKTRGQQVTLSCSPISGHRSVSWYQQTPGQGLQFLFEYFSETQRNKGNFPGRFSGRQFSNSRSEMNVSTLELGDSALYLCASSLRDRGVADTQYFGPGTRLTVL.

This clonotype was recorded only once. The chain employs TRBV29-1 and TRBJ2-1; 9 positions match TRBD1. Unmatched junction bases numbered 14, after V lost 3 bases and J lost 5 bases. The germline V gene encodes CDR1 SQVTM and CDR2 ANQGSEA. This CDR3 has 17 amino acids. Here the CDR3 reads CSVELLYRGRENNEQFF. Written as DNA, the CDR3 is TGCAGCGTTGAGTTGTTGTACAGGGGGCGAGAAAACAATGAGCAGTTCTTC.

This clonotype was recorded at least ten times. The gene calls are TRBV4-1 and TRBJ2-7; TRBD1 aligns across 7 bases. There are 14 residues in the CDR3. V trimming: 6 bases; J trimming: 1 base; junction bases outside the gene matches: 6. Germline V CDR1 and CDR2: MGHRA, YSYEKL. The DNA of the CDR3 is TGCGCCAGCAGTCAGGGGACAGCTTCCTACGAGCAGTACTTC. This sequence encodes CASSQGTASYEQYF.

The sample holds a few counts of this clonotype. The V gene is TRBV5-1, the J gene TRBJ2-1, with TRBD2 matching 10 bases. CDR3 length: 15 residues. Germline-derived CDR1 and CDR2 are SGHRS and YFSETQ. J lost 8 bases, V lost 2 bases, and 7 bases had no gene match. The CDR3 bases are TGCGCCAGCAGCTTTGAAGCGGGGGGGCCCTATGAGCAGTTCTTC. This gives the protein CASSFEAGGPYEQFF.

The chain uses TRBV20-1 and TRBJ2-7; no clear D. Per germline, CDR1 DFQATT and CDR2 SNEGSKA (reference sequence). V lost 0 bases to trimming and J lost 0 bases, with 9 bases between them. The CDR3 extends over 14 amino acids. Written as DNA, the CDR3 is TGCAGTGCTAGAGAAACCAGGCTCTCCTACGAGCAGTACTTC. It translates to CSARETRLSYEQYF.

Notes on this clonotype: This may come from a read error, since a much larger clone is one base off. This chain uses TRBV29-1 with TRBJ2-7; D not certain. The CDR3 is made up of 11 amino acids. Germline CDR1 reads SQVTM; CDR2 reads ANQGSEA. The V gene lost 8 bases and the J gene lost 3 bases, with 11 bases spanning the gap. As DNA, the CDR3 is TGCAGCTGTCGACAAGACTACGAGCAGTACTTC. It is translated as CSCRQDYEQYF.

This clonotype was seen just once. J is TRBJ2-3 and V is TRBV9, with 7 nucleotides matching TRBD2. CDR1 and CDR2 (germline): SGDLS, YYNGEE. The CDR3 covers 15 residues. V was pared by 0 bases and J by 2 bases, with 3 bases of the junction left unmatched. As DNA, the CDR3 is TGTGCCAGCAGCGTAGAAGGGACTACCACAGATACGCAGTATTTT. It translates to CASSVEGTTTDTQYF. The full variable domain, in which reference TRBV9 and TRBJ2-3 provide the parts outside the CDR3, is DSGVTQTPKHLITATGQRVTLRCSPRSGDLSVYWYQQSLDQGLQFLIQYYNGEERAKGNILERFSAQQFPDLHSELNLSSLELGDSALYFCASSVEGTTTDTQYFGPGTRLTVL.

This clonotype was seen a few times. V is TRBV10-3 and J is TRBJ2-5; TRBD2 is a possible D gene (6 bases). Per germline, CDR1 ENHRY and CDR2 SYGVKD. Trimming removed 3 bases from V and 2 bases from J, with 10 bases in between. The CDR3 length is 14 residues. The CDR3 loop is CAISDGTQQETQYF. The DNA for the CDR3 is TGTGCCATCAGTGACGGGACTCAACAAGAGACCCAGTACTTC.

CDR3 sequence reads: CATADGPDTQYF. The CDR3 nucleotides are TGTGCCACCGCGGATGGACCAGATACGCAGTATTTT. This rearrangement joins TRBV10-3 to TRBJ2-3; D gene uncertain. The germline V and J ends were trimmed by 10 bases and 4 bases, with 12 bases remaining between them. Per germline, CDR1 ENHRY and CDR2 SYGVKD. The CDR3 spans 12 residues.

This clonotype was seen only a few times. The genes are TRBV9 and TRBJ2-3, with 11 bases matching TRBD2. Germline lookup yields CDR1 SGDLS and CDR2 YYNGEE. The CDR3 extends over 17 amino acids. Trimming removed 0 bases from V and 0 bases from J; junction bases left unmatched: 3. The CDR3 is CASSVAPSGGSTDTQYF. CDR3 sequence (DNA): TGTGCCAGCAGCGTAGCTCCTAGCGGGGGGAGCACAGATACGCAGTATTTT.

In its sample, this clonotype was seen a few times. The chain carries TRBV14 and TRBJ2-7; maybe TRBD2 (5 bases). Trimming stripped 4 bases from V and 0 bases from J, with 10 bases between. CDR3 size: 14 residues. The germline gives CDR1 SGHDN, CDR2 FVKESK. The CDR3 DNA reads TGTGCCAGCAGCCGAGTTACTAGCTCCTACGAGCAGTACTTC. Translating it yields CASSRVTSSYEQYF.

This clonotype was counted between two and nine times. The V and J genes are TRBV7-2 and TRBJ2-1, with D maybe TRBD2 (6 bases). V was trimmed by 4 bases and J by 6 bases, leaving 19 bases between them. The CDR3 consists of 16 residues. Germline V gene lookup returns CDR1 SGHTA and CDR2 FQGNSA. DNA of the CDR3: TGTGCCAGCAGCTCAGGCTTTCCGGGACTTTCCAATGAGCAGTTCTTC. Translating gives CASSSGFPGLSNEQFF.

This rearrangement joins TRBV3-1 to TRBJ2-7; TRBD1 agrees at 9 bases. J was trimmed by 5 bases and V by 0 bases; bases with no gene match: 8. There are 16 residues in the CDR3. From germline, CDR1 is LGHDT and CDR2 YNNKEL (reference sequence). The CDR3: CASSQEGGTGKNEQYF. DNA of the CDR3: TGTGCCAGCAGCCAAGAAGGAGGGACAGGGAAGAACGAGCAGTACTTC.

Only a few counts were recorded for this clonotype. The chain couples TRBV28 to TRBJ2-3, with 7 bases identical to TRBD1. Germline V gene sequence: CDR1 MDHEN, CDR2 SYDVKM. The CDR3 has 16 amino acids. V dropped 2 bases and J dropped 2; count of bases not matched to a gene: 7. In nucleotides, the CDR3 is TGTGCCAGCAGTTTACTGGGACAGAGATCCACAGATACGCAGTATTTT. It encodes CASSLLGQRSTDTQYF.

The chain carries TRBV29-1 and TRBJ2-3; 15 positions match TRBD2. V lost 1 base and J lost 6; bases outside the gene matches: 2. Germline V gives CDR1 SQVTM, CDR2 ANQGSEA. This CDR3 comprises 15 residues. The CDR3 nucleotides read TGCAGCGTTGAAGCCGGGACTAGCGGGGGGGATACGCAGTATTTT. Translated: CSVEAGTSGGDTQYF.

The chain recombines TRBV29-1 with TRBJ2-1; D possibly corresponds to TRBD1 (5 bases). The CDR3 runs to 13 residues. Germline V lookup: CDR1 SQVTM, CDR2 ANQGSEA. V lost 0 bases and J 8 bases, leaving 11 bases between the germline ends. CDR3 amino acids: CSVEDFRADEQFF. The CDR3 nucleotides are TGCAGCGTTGAAGATTTCAGGGCGGATGAGCAGTTCTTC.

This chain joins TRBV5-1 and TRBJ2-1; TRBD2 matches 10 bases. The CDR3 is made up of 15 amino acids. The J segment lost 5 bases and the V segment lost 0 bases, leaving 2 bases of the junction unmatched. Germline loops: CDR1 SGHRS, CDR2 YFSETQ. CDR3 residues: CASSLGSGGDNEQFF. The CDR3 DNA sequence: TGCGCCAGCAGCTTGGGCAGCGGGGGGGACAATGAGCAGTTCTTC.

This clonotype was recorded at least ten times. The CDR3 reads CASRKLQGNGYTF. For the CDR3, the DNA is TGTGCCAGCAGAAAATTACAGGGAAATGGCTACACCTTC. J is TRBJ1-2 and V is TRBV7-9; D might be TRBD1 (6 bases). The CDR3 is 13 residues long. The V gene lost 6 bases and the J gene lost 6 bases, with 14 bases spanning the gap. Germline values: CDR1 SEHNR, CDR2 FQNEAQ (reference sequence).

This clonotype has just a few counts. The genes are TRBV20-1 and TRBJ2-5, with D hard to call. Trimming shortened V by 0 bases and J by 3 bases, and 14 bases separated the two germline ends. CDR1 and CDR2 from the germline V gene are DFQATT and SNEGSKA (reference sequence). The CDR3 totals 15 residues. The CDR3 loop reads CSARDLFWLEETQYF. The CDR3 DNA reads TGCAGTGCTAGAGATCTCTTTTGGCTAGAAGAGACCCAGTACTTC.

This clonotype was seen a few times. The DNA of the CDR3 is TGTGCCAGCTCACCACCCGGGACAGCGAAAGAGACCCAGTACTTC. It yields the protein CASSPPGTAKETQYF. The chain couples TRBV18 to TRBJ2-5, with 7 bases that match TRBD1. The CDR3 covers 15 residues. The V gene end was trimmed by 0 bases and the J gene end by 3 bases; junction bases not matched to a gene: 4. Germline V gene lookup returns CDR1 KGHSH and CDR2 LQKENI.

Turning to this clonotype: A much larger clone is a single base away; this may be a read error. The chain carries TRBV7-2 and TRBJ2-3; D is uncertain. V gave up 5 bases and J gave up 5 bases, with 5 bases separating them. The CDR3 spans 11 residues. CDR1 SGHTA and CDR2 FQGNSA come from the germline V gene. This CDR3 is CASSQIDTQYF. CDR3 bases: TGTGCCAGCAGCCAGATAGATACGCAGTATTTT.

There are many counts of this clonotype. The chain uses TRBV14 and TRBJ2-1; 8 nucleotides line up with TRBD1. CDR1 SGHDN and CDR2 FVKESK come from the germline V gene. V lost 1 base, J lost 3 bases, and 8 bases stayed unmatched. The CDR3 has 17 amino acids. The CDR3 region is CASSQGWGTGFYNEQFF. The CDR3 DNA sequence: TGTGCCAGCAGCCAAGGCTGGGGGACAGGATTCTACAATGAGCAGTTCTTC.